Included here is one TCR beta chain sequence, with context. The target antigen is unknown. Germline V gene lookup returns CDR1 SGHDT and CDR2 YYEEEE. The CDR3 loop spans 17 amino acids. V lost 3 bases to trimming and J lost 1 base, with 19 bases between them. The record originates from a study of T cell responses to AZD1222 COVID-19 vaccine. Study-wide points: Spike regions recognized by vaccine-associated CD4 TCRs spanned the protein, led by 160-218 and 743-854. Repertoire collection took place solely once the T cell response had peaked. Clonal diversity was possibly underestimated, and white British individuals and females predominated among donors. When two AZD1222 doses had been given, Spike-specific TCR breadth and depth rose.

Generated by immunoSEQ multiplex PCR, the TCRdb table keeps only in-frame clones and is missing some. Among approximately 150,000 clones listed, nearly 90% were seen once. The material was peripheral blood, obtained 28 days after the second dose of the MenACWY control vaccine. The receptor comes from an adult who received the MenACWY meningococcal vaccine as a control. The chain employs TRBV5-6 and TRBJ2-5; a weak D match, TRBD1 (5 bases). The CDR3: CASSSRRAGIFQETQYF. The CDR3 DNA reads TGTGCCAGCAGCTCACGAAGGGCAGGGATATTCCAAGAGACCCAGTACTTC.